This T cell receptor (beta chain) is drawn from a study of blood T cell repertoires in COVID-19. Study-wide background: Material from acute and convalescent COVID-19 was sourced from the United States, Italy and Spain. T cells, B-cell-depleted T cells, or PBMCs supplied cDNA or gDNA.

Living in 24 US areas, the participants were between roughly 18 and 90 years of age. Measured with immunoSEQ multiplex PCR; TCRdb has only the in-frame clones, and not every one. The table shows roughly 250,000 clones, with roughly 93% occurring only once. The receptor comes from a woman aged 40 to 55 with acute COVID-19. Input material: PBMCs or T cells enriched from blood (not recorded which).

In nucleotides, the CDR3 is TGTGCCACTGGGACAGGGGAAGGCTACGAGCAGTACTTC. Translated: CATGTGEGYEQYF. The J gene is TRBJ2-7, the V gene TRBV15; 10 bases agree with TRBD1. Germline CDR1 is LNHNV and CDR2 is YYDKDF (reference sequence). Unmatched junction bases numbered 5, after V lost 9 bases and J lost 3 bases. This CDR3 is built from 13 residues.